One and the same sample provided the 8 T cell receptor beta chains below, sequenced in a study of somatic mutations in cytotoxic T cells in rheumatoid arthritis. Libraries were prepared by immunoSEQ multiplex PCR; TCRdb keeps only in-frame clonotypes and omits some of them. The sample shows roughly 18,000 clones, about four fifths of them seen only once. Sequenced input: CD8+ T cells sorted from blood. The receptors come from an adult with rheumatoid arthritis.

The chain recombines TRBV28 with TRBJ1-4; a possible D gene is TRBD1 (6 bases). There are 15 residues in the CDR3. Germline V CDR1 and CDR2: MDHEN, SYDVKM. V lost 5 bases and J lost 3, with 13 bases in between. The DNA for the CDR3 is TGTGCCAGCAGTACTTCCGGGACACCTAATGAAAAACTGTTTTTT. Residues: CASSTSGTPNEKLFF.

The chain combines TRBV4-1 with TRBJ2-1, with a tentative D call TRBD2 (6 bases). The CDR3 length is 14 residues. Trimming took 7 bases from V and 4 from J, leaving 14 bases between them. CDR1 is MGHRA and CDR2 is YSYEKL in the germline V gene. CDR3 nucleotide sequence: TGCGCCAGCAACGGGGGAGCGCCTTACAATGAGCAGTTCTTC. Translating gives CASNGGAPYNEQFF.

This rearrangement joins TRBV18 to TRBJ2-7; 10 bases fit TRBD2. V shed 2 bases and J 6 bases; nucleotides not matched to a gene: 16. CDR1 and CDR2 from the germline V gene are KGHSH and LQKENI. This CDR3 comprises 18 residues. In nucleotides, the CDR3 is TGTGCCAGCTCACCAACCACTAGCGGGGCGCCAAGCTTATTCGAGCAGTACTTC. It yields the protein CASSPTTSGAPSLFEQYF. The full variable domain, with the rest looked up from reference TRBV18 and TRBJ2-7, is NAGVMQNPRHLVRRRGQEARLRCSPMKGHSHVYWYRQLPEEGLKFMVYLQKENIIDESGMPKERFSAEFPKEGPSILRIQQVVRGDSAAYFCASSPTTSGAPSLFEQYFGPGTRLTVT.

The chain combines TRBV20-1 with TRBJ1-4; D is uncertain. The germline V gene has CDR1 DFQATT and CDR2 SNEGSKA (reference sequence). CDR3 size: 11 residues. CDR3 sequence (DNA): TGCCCGATACCGGCAGGCGGGAAACTGTTTTTT. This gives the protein CPIPAGGKLFF.

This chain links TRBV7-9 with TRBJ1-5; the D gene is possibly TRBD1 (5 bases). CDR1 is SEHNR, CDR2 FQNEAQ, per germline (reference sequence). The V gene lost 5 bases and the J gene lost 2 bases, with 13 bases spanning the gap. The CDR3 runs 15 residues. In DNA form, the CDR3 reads TGTGCCAGCAGCCATAGGGGAGGAGGCAATCAGCCCCAGCATTTT. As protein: CASSHRGGGNQPQHF.

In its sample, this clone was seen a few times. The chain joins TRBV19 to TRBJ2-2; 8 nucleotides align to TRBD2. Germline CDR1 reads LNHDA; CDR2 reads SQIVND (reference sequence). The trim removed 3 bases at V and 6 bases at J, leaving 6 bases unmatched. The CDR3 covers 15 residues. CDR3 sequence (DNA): TGTGCCAGTAGTATTGGGACTAGGGGGGCCGGGGAGCTGTTTTTT. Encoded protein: CASSIGTRGAGELFF.

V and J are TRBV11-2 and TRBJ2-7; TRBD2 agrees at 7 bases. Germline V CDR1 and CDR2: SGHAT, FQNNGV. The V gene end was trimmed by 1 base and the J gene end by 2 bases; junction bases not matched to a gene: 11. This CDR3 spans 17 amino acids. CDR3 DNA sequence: TGTGCCAGCAGCTTAGGCCCCGGCGGGAGAGCGACCTACGAGCAGTACTTC. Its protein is CASSLGPGGRATYEQYF.

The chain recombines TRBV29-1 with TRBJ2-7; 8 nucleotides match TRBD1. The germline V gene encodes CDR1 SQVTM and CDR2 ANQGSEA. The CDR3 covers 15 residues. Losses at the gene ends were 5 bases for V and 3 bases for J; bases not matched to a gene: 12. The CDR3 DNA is TGCAGCGTTATACGGGCGGACAGGGTGAACTACGAGCAGTACTTC. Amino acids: CSVIRADRVNYEQYF.